Presented here are 11 T cell receptor beta chains from one specimen sequenced in a study of beta chain features in type 1 diabetes. Expressed TCRB transcripts got sequenced, as all isolated RNA was reverse transcribed. Sequencing was performed with immunoSEQ multiplex PCR; in TCRdb, only in-frame clones are kept and a portion is missing. The sample includes 350,000 to 400,000 clones, less than 15% seen only once; the top ten take 0.019%. Source material: naive CD4+ T cells from blood. The receptors here all came from a woman in her late teens or twenties in good health.

There are a few counts of this clone. This chain joins TRBV2 and TRBJ2-1, with 12 bases aligning to TRBD2. Germline CDR1 SNHLY, CDR2 FYNNEI. V was pared by 5 bases and J by 9 bases, with 8 bases of the junction left unmatched. The CDR3 is made up of 15 amino acids. DNA of the CDR3: TGTGCCAGCAGTTTCTTTGGACTAGCGGGGTCTGAGCAGTTCTTC. Translated, it gives CASSFFGLAGSEQFF.

This clone was detected only a few times. The J gene is TRBJ2-1, the V gene TRBV29-1, with 8 bases that match TRBD2. CDR1 is SQVTM and CDR2 is ANQGSEA in the germline V gene. V dropped 1 base and J dropped 1; count of bases not matched to a gene: 0. The CDR3 consists of 14 residues. In DNA, the CDR3 is TGCAGCGTTGAAGCGGGAGGGTCCTACAATGAGCAGTTCTTC. This encodes CSVEAGGSYNEQFF.

This clone was observed a handful of times. The chain employs TRBV29-1 and TRBJ1-1; D unclear. This CDR3 has 11 amino acids. Germline V CDR1 and CDR2: SQVTM, ANQGSEA. Trimming cost V 2 bases and J 3 bases, with 4 bases left between them. CDR3 loop: CSVETYTEAFF. DNA for the CDR3: TGCAGCGTTGAAACTTACACTGAAGCTTTCTTT.

The chain has TRBV4-1 and TRBJ2-5; 8 nucleotides line up with TRBD1. Germline V gene lookup returns CDR1 MGHRA and CDR2 YSYEKL. The V gene end was trimmed by 4 bases and the J gene end by 4 bases; junction bases not matched to a gene: 8. This CDR3 contains 15 residues. The CDR3 nucleotides read TGCGCCAGCAGCCTTAGGAGAGACAGGGGAGAGACCCAGTACTTC. Protein product: CASSLRRDRGETQYF.

In its sample, this clone was seen a few times. This sequence joins TRBV28 and TRBJ2-3; D not certain. Germline V gives CDR1 MDHEN, CDR2 SYDVKM. The CDR3 has 13 residues. Trimming shortened V by 5 bases and J by 0 bases, and 6 bases separated the two germline ends. The chain's CDR3 is CASSAWSTDTQYF. CDR3 nucleotide sequence: TGTGCCAGCAGTGCGTGGAGCACAGATACGCAGTATTTT.

The chain recombines TRBV5-6 with TRBJ2-5; 9 bases match TRBD2. Germline CDR1 is SGHDT and CDR2 is YYEEEE. V lost 4 bases to trimming and J lost 4 bases; unmatched junction nucleotides: 14. The CDR3 contains 17 residues. The CDR3 nucleotides are TGTGCCAGCAGCCCGGCTTGGGCTAGCGGGATACTAGAGACCCAGTACTTC. Its translation is CASSPAWASGILETQYF.

This clone was detected a few times. The CDR3 DNA reads TGCAGCGTTGGAAGACTAGCGGGAGCTTACAATGAGCAGTTCTTC. Its translation: CSVGRLAGAYNEQFF. The chain has TRBV29-1 and TRBJ2-1, with 12 nucleotides matching TRBD2. Trimming took 4 bases from V and 4 from J; bases not matched to a gene: 5. Looked up from germline, CDR1 is SQVTM and CDR2 is ANQGSEA. The CDR3 extends over 15 amino acids.

This clone was seen a handful of times. V is TRBV7-7 and J is TRBJ2-2; D might be TRBD2 (5 bases). V was clipped by 10 bases and J by 2 bases, with 11 bases between them. Per germline, CDR1 SSHAT and CDR2 FNYEAQ (reference sequence). CDR3 length equals 13 residues. CDR3 sequence reads: CATTGINTGELFF. The CDR3 DNA sequence: TGTGCCACAACCGGGATCAACACCGGGGAGCTGTTTTTT.

This clone has a handful of counts. The chain uses TRBV7-8 and TRBJ2-3, with 9 bases that match TRBD2. The CDR3 sequence is 14 residues long. Germline trimming cut 10 bases from V and 1 base from J; bases unmatched to any gene: 6. Germline V gene lookup returns CDR1 SGHVS and CDR2 FQNEAQ. This CDR3 is CATRQREGTDTQYF. In DNA, the CDR3 is TGTGCCACACGTCAGCGGGAGGGCACAGATACGCAGTATTTT.

The gene calls are TRBV7-9 and TRBJ2-7; 7 bases are a match to TRBD1. Germline CDR1 reads SEHNR; CDR2 reads FQNEAQ (reference sequence). Trimming removed 6 bases from V and 5 bases from J; junction bases left unmatched: 10. This CDR3 contains 14 residues. The CDR3 nucleotides are TGTGCCAGCAGTTACGATGGGACAGCCGACGAGCAGTACTTC. This codes for CASSYDGTADEQYF.

This clone was counted a few times. The CDR3 coding sequence is TGTGCCTGGAGTGTAGGAGGAGGGGTACGGCCCCAGCATTTT. This encodes CAWSVGGGVRPQHF. This chain uses TRBV30 with TRBJ1-5, with a tentative D call TRBD1 (5 bases). With 0 bases removed from V and 9 bases from J, the gap between germline ends came to 15 bases. The CDR3 is 14 amino acids. The germline gives CDR1 GTSNPN, CDR2 SVGIG (reference sequence).